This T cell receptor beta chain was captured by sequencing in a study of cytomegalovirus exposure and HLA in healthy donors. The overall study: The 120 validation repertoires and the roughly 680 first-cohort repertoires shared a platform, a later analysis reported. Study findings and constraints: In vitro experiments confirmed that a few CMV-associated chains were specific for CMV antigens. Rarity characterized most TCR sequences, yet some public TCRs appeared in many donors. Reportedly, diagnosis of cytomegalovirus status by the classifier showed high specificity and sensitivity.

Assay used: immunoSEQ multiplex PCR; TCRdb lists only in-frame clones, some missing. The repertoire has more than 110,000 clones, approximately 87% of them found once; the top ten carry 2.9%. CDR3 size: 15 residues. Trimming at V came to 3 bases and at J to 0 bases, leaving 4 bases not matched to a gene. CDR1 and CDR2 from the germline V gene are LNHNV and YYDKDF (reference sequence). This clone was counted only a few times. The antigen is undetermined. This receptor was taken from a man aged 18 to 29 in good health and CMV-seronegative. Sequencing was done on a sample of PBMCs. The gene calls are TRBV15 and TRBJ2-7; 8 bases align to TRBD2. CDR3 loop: CATSSSTSGSYEQYF. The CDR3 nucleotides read TGTGCCACCAGCAGTAGTACTAGCGGCTCCTACGAGCAGTACTTC.